Sequencing of this T cell receptor beta chain was carried out in a study of T-cell memory formation after mild COVID-19. The sample holds a few counts of this clonotype. Antigen specificity is unknown. Each CDR3 protein gets one entry after TCRdb re-called the 5' RACE reads with MiXCR. The table lists approximately 400,000 distinct CDR3 sequences, 24% of them singletons. Study-level findings and limits: SARS-CoV-2 specificity of second-wave clones peaking day 37 was unconfirmed.

The CDR3 sequence is 12 residues long. Germline CDR1 is SEHNR and CDR2 is FQNEAQ (reference sequence). V lost 3 bases to trimming and J lost 6 bases, with 9 bases between them. The sequenced sample consisted of PBMCs or a T cell subset sorted from them (not recorded which). The chain recombines TRBV7-9 with TRBJ2-7, with D uncertain. This sequence originates from an adult woman who had mild COVID-19 (a few samples of this study predate the infection). Cell type and time point are not known. CDR3 protein: CASSFSLGEQYF. The CDR3 region has the DNA TGTGCCAGCAGCTTCAGTCTAGGCGAGCAGTACTTC.